Below, 13 T cell receptor beta chains from the same sample are listed, as sequenced in a study of CD8+ T cells in alopecia areata (dated by TCRdb to 2016 to 2019). The library was built by means of the immunoSEQ multiplex PCR assay. RNA was extracted from all samples and reverse transcribed into cDNA as template for TCR sequencing. TCRdb retrieved this table from immuneACCESS and kept in-frame rearrangements only. Not all clones are present; in checked studies, unresolved V genes account for under half, and no reason is known for the remainder. The sample has about 220,000 clones on record, under 75% of them singletons. Clones ranked in the top ten supply approximately 1.4% of the sample. The time point label, read with the paper, signifies: 4 weeks on oral tofacitinib. This specimen's treatment or condition label, interpreted: oral pan-JAK inhibitor, 5-10 mg twice daily. Sequences were derived from CD4+ T cells sorted from blood, sampled at week 4, from a patient treated with tofacitinib. The source of these receptors is a human donor with alopecia areata.

The CDR3 region has the DNA TGCAGCGTTGAATCGACAGGGGGTAACTATGGCTACACCTTC. Its translation is CSVESTGGNYGYTF. The V call is TRBV29-1, the J call TRBJ1-2; TRBD1 agrees at 9 bases. This CDR3 contains 14 residues. The germline V gene encodes CDR1 SQVTM and CDR2 ANQGSEA. Germline trimming cut 2 bases from V and 1 base from J; bases unmatched to any gene: 2. Based on the CDR3 plus reference TRBV29-1 and TRBJ1-2, the full variable domain is SAVISQKPSRDICQRGTSLTIQCQVDSQVTMMFWYRQQPGQSLTLIATANQGSEATYESGFVIDKFPISRPNLTFSTLTVSNMSPEDSSIYLCSVESTGGNYGYTFGSGTRLTVV.

The V call is TRBV9, the J call TRBJ1-1; D call uncertain. The germline V gene encodes CDR1 SGDLS and CDR2 YYNGEE. This CDR3 region has 13 residues. Trimming cost V 3 bases and J 0 bases, with 6 bases left between them. CDR3 sequence (DNA): TGTGCCAGCAGCGCGCTCATGAACACTGAAGCTTTCTTT. It yields the protein CASSALMNTEAFF.

V usage is TRBV10-3 and J usage is TRBJ1-2, with a weak D call TRBD1 (6 bases). Germline CDR1 ENHRY, CDR2 SYGVKD. V gave up 2 bases and J gave up 8 bases, with 9 bases separating them. The CDR3 spans 12 residues. As DNA, the CDR3 is TGTGCCATCAGTGAGCAGGGGAGAGGCTACACCTTC. Translating gives CAISEQGRGYTF.

The chain joins TRBV20-1 to TRBJ1-1; D is unclear. CDR1 DFQATT and CDR2 SNEGSKA come from the germline V gene (reference sequence). The CDR3 spans 11 residues. V was cut by 5 bases and J by 1 base, with 5 bases left in between. The CDR3 DNA reads as TGCAGTGCTGTAGAGAACACTGAAGCTTTCTTT. This encodes CSAVENTEAFF.

The rearrangement joins TRBV27 to TRBJ2-3; 9 bases fit TRBD1. The J segment lost 2 bases and the V segment lost 2 bases, leaving 2 bases of the junction unmatched. Germline V gene data show CDR1 as MNHEY and CDR2 as SMNVEV (reference sequence). The CDR3 is 15 residues long. The CDR3 DNA follows: TGTGCCAGCAGTTTAAGGGACAGGGACACAGATACGCAGTATTTT. Its translation: CASSLRDRDTDTQYF.

This clone appeared a few times. This chain links TRBV30 with TRBJ1-5; perhaps TRBD1 as D (5 bases). This CDR3 is built from 16 residues. Germline CDR1 and CDR2: GTSNPN and SVGIG (reference sequence). V dropped 2 bases and J dropped 1 base, with 15 bases sitting between them. The DNA of the CDR3 is TGTGCCTGGAGTACTGGACAACCGGGGAGCAATCAGCCCCAGCATTTT. This translates into CAWSTGQPGSNQPQHF.

The chain couples TRBV5-6 to TRBJ2-3; D call uncertain. The CDR3 contains 15 residues. Trimming took off 0 bases at V and 6 bases at J, with 14 bases between the two ends. Germline V gene data show CDR1 as SGHDT and CDR2 as YYEEEE. The CDR3 here is CASSLDVWAVDTQYF. CDR3 nucleotide sequence: TGTGCCAGCAGCTTGGATGTGTGGGCAGTCGATACGCAGTATTTT.

The V gene is TRBV19, the J gene TRBJ1-2; no clear D. Germline CDR1 LNHDA, CDR2 SQIVND (reference sequence). Trimming removed 8 bases at V and 5 bases at J, with 9 bases between. This CDR3 is 11 amino acids long. The CDR3 nucleotides are TGTGCCAGTCACTCCGAATATGGCTACACCTTC. Protein: CASHSEYGYTF.

This clone was counted a few times. The V and J genes are TRBV11-2 and TRBJ2-7; 8 nucleotides match TRBD1. The junction had 6 bases not matched to a gene; V was cut back by 5 bases and J by 6 bases. CDR3 length: 13 residues. Germline values: CDR1 SGHAT, CDR2 FQNNGV. The CDR3 DNA sequence: TGTGCCAGCAGCCGGACAGGGAACGGCGAGCAGTACTTC. It translates to CASSRTGNGEQYF.

The gene calls are TRBV9 and TRBJ1-2; 11 bases match TRBD1. Unmatched junction bases numbered 4, after V lost 0 bases and J lost 6 bases. CDR3 size: 15 residues. Germline V gene data show CDR1 as SGDLS and CDR2 as YYNGEE. This CDR3 reads CASSVVPGQGDGYTF. The CDR3 DNA reads as TGTGCCAGCAGCGTAGTTCCGGGACAGGGGGATGGCTACACCTTC.

This CDR3 is CASSLGQGYQPQHF. CDR3 nucleotide sequence: TGTGCCAGCAGCTTGGGACAGGGATATCAGCCCCAGCATTTT. This chain links TRBV7-2 with TRBJ1-5; 9 positions match TRBD1. Looked up from germline, CDR1 is SGHTA and CDR2 is FQGNSA. CDR3 length: 14 amino acids. V was pared by 3 bases and J by 5 bases, with 2 bases of the junction left unmatched.

In its sample, this clone was seen many times. The chain combines TRBV4-3 with TRBJ2-1; D possibly uses TRBD1 or TRBD2 (6 bases each). Trimming removed 4 bases from V and 5 bases from J, with 18 bases in between. Germline V lookup: CDR1 LGHNA, CDR2 YSLEER. CDR3 length equals 16 residues. The DNA for the CDR3 is TGCGCCAGCAGCCGCTACGTAAGGGGGGATAACAATGAGCAGTTCTTC. Translating gives CASSRYVRGDNNEQFF.

J is TRBJ1-2 and V is TRBV25-1, with TRBD1 matching over 11 bases. Germline CDR1 reads MGHDK; CDR2 reads SYGVNS. V lost 4 bases to trimming and J lost 0 bases; unmatched junction nucleotides: 7. This CDR3 region has 17 residues. Here the CDR3 reads CASSGWDRGTPNYGYTF. For the CDR3, the DNA is TGTGCCAGCAGTGGATGGGACAGGGGGACACCTAACTATGGCTACACCTTC.